One sample yielded the 7 T cell receptor beta chains listed below, sequenced in a study of blood T cell repertoires in COVID-19. Sequencing used immunoSEQ multiplex PCR; TCRdb keeps in-frame clones, though not all of them. The sample has about 59,000 clones; 73% are singletons. The specimen sequenced was peripheral blood. These TCRs come from a woman aged 65 to 85 with acute or convalescent COVID-19.

The CDR3 DNA sequence: TGCGCCAGCAGCTATGACAGCTACGAGCAGTACTTC. Amino acid sequence: CASSYDSYEQYF. V and J are TRBV5-1 and TRBJ2-7; tentative D call: TRBD1 (5 bases). With 3 bases removed from V and 3 bases from J, the gap between germline ends came to 7 bases. The V gene's germline CDR1 is SGHRS and CDR2 YFSETQ. The CDR3 is made up of 12 amino acids.

CDR3 in DNA: TGTGCCACCTCAAGGCCCGGGACAGAGAACACCGGGGAGCTGTTTTTT. Residues: CATSRPGTENTGELFF. The chain combines TRBV24-1 with TRBJ2-2; 7 bases align to TRBD1. This CDR3 spans 16 amino acids. Germline CDR1 reads KGHDR; CDR2 reads SFDVKD. Germline trimming cut 9 bases from V and 1 base from J; bases unmatched to any gene: 10.

This clone was picked up a small number of times. This chain uses TRBV4-1 with TRBJ1-2, with 7 nucleotides matching TRBD1. From germline, CDR1 is MGHRA and CDR2 YSYEKL. Germline trimming cut 0 bases from V and 8 bases from J; bases unmatched to any gene: 9. This CDR3 contains 15 residues. CDR3 loop: CASSQDVEGAQGYTF. For the CDR3, the DNA is TGCGCCAGCAGCCAAGATGTGGAGGGGGCGCAAGGCTACACCTTC.

This chain links TRBV19 with TRBJ2-3; D might be TRBD2 (5 bases). The CDR3 loop spans 15 amino acids. V lost 5 bases and J 2 bases, leaving 14 bases between the germline ends. Germline-derived CDR1 and CDR2 are LNHDA and SQIVND (reference sequence). The CDR3 is CASSGRGAYTDTQYF. The CDR3, as DNA: TGTGCCAGTAGTGGCCGGGGAGCCTACACAGATACGCAGTATTTT.

The chain recombines TRBV6-5 with TRBJ1-2; 7 bases map to TRBD1. V was clipped by 0 bases and J by 7 bases; unmatched bases: 8. The CDR3 is 15 residues long. Germline V lookup: CDR1 MNHEY, CDR2 SVGAGI. CDR3 in amino acids: CASSYSKDYRGGYTF. The CDR3 coding sequence is TGTGCCAGCAGTTACTCGAAGGACTACAGGGGTGGCTACACCTTC.

The V and J genes are TRBV10-2 and TRBJ1-5; D perhaps matches TRBD1 (5 bases). The germline V gene has CDR1 WSHSY and CDR2 SAAADI. The CDR3 runs to 12 residues. Trimming removed 10 bases at V and 9 bases at J, with 16 bases between. The CDR3 reads CATRGGVGPQHF. As DNA, the CDR3 is TGCGCCACCCGTGGGGGGGTCGGGCCCCAGCATTTT.

V usage is TRBV30 and J usage is TRBJ1-1, with 8 bases that match TRBD1. Germline values: CDR1 GTSNPN, CDR2 SVGIG (reference sequence). The CDR3 length is 15 residues. V lost 3 bases and J lost 0; bases outside the gene matches: 6. CDR3 residues: CAWRSTGGMNTEAFF. DNA of the CDR3: TGTGCCTGGAGGTCCACAGGGGGAATGAACACTGAAGCTTTCTTT. Full variable domain (outside the CDR3, taken from reference TRBV30 and TRBJ1-1): SQTIHQWPATLVQPVGSPLSLECTVEGTSNPNLYWYRQAAGRGLQLLFYSVGIGQISSEVPQNLSASRPQDRQFILSSKKLLLSDSGFYLCAWRSTGGMNTEAFFGQGTRLTVV.